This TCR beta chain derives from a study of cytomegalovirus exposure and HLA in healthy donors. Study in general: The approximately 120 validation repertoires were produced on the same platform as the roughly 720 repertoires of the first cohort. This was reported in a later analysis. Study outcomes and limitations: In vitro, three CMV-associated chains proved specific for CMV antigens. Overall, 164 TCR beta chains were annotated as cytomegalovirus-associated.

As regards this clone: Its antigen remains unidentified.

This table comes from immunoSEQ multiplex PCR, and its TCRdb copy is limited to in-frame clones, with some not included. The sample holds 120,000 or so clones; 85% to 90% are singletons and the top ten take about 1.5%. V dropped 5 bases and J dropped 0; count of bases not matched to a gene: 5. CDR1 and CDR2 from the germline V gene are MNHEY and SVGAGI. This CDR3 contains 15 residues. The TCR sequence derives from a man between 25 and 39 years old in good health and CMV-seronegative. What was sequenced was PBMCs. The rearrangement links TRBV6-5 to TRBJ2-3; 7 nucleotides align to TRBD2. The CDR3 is CASSKLAHSTDTQYF. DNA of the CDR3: TGTGCCAGCAGTAAACTAGCGCATAGCACAGATACGCAGTATTTT.